Sequencing of this T cell receptor beta chain was carried out in a study of radiation and T cells in renal cell carcinoma. Clones were sequenced by immunoSEQ multiplex PCR, and TCRdb holds only the in-frame ones, with some missing. The sample has approximately 83,000 clones; roughly 80% are singletons. This sample's time point: blood 4 weeks post-SBRT, at nephrectomy. Treatment reported: 15 Gy SBRT to primary tumor, nephrectomy 4 weeks later. Nephrectomy followed 15 Gy stereotactic body radiation by 4 weeks. Germline CDR1 is MGHDK and CDR2 is SYGVNS. V dropped 4 bases and J dropped 5 bases, with 6 bases sitting between them. This CDR3 is built from 11 residues. This clone was recorded a few times.

This clonotype originated in a man between 45 and 60 years old with renal cell carcinoma. This specimen was blood, taken from a patient whose treatment included radiotherapy and nephrectomy. The rearrangement joins TRBV25-1 to TRBJ2-7; D gene uncertain. The CDR3 DNA sequence: TGTGCCAGCAGTGTAATCCACGAGCAGTACTTC. It yields the protein CASSVIHEQYF.